This record covers a single TCR beta chain. The V gene's germline CDR1 is SGHRS and CDR2 YFSETQ. The V segment lost 5 bases and the J segment 2 bases; nucleotides outside the gene matches: 7. The CDR3 totals 14 residues. The data were taken from a study of blood T cell repertoires in COVID-19. The data were produced by immunoSEQ multiplex PCR, yet TCRdb's version contains in-frame clones alone and is incomplete. The sample records tens of thousands of clones, approximately 90% being singletons. The sequenced sample consisted of peripheral blood. This sequence was found in a male donor with acute or convalescent COVID-19. The gene calls are TRBV5-1 and TRBJ2-7; TRBD1 matches 7 bases. The CDR3 nucleotides are TGCGCCAGCAGGCCTGACAGGGCCACCTACGAGCAGTACTTC. Translating gives CASRPDRATYEQYF.